The T cell receptor (beta chain) under discussion was sequenced for a study of graft-versus-host responses after intestinal transplantation. Background on the study: Transplantation in recipients was multivisceral, liver-intestinal, or isolated intestinal. Following induction with anti-thymocyte globulin, all recipients were given tacrolimus and steroids for roughly three years.

Using immunoSEQ multiplex PCR, the repertoire was profiled, and TCRdb retains in-frame clones only, with some absent. The data contain some 120,000 clones, 90% of them singletons. In regard to this clone: Its antigen is still unknown.

Germline V gene lookup returns CDR1 LNHDA and CDR2 SQIVND (reference sequence). CDR3 length equals 17 residues. V lost 3 bases, J lost 0 bases, and 15 bases lay in between. Study-wide findings and caveats: Patients who carried graft-donor T cell macrochimerism also had high graft-versus-host to host-versus-graft clonal ratios in their allografts.

The clonotype was recovered from a human donor who received an intestinal transplant. The sample consisted of unstimulated CD4+ T cells sorted from spleen or lymph node cells, taken before intestinal transplant. The chain is built from TRBV19 and TRBJ2-4, with D unresolved. Here the CDR3 reads CASSMSTNILAKNIQYF. The CDR3 DNA sequence: TGTGCCAGTAGTATGAGCACTAATATTCTAGCCAAAAACATTCAGTACTTC.